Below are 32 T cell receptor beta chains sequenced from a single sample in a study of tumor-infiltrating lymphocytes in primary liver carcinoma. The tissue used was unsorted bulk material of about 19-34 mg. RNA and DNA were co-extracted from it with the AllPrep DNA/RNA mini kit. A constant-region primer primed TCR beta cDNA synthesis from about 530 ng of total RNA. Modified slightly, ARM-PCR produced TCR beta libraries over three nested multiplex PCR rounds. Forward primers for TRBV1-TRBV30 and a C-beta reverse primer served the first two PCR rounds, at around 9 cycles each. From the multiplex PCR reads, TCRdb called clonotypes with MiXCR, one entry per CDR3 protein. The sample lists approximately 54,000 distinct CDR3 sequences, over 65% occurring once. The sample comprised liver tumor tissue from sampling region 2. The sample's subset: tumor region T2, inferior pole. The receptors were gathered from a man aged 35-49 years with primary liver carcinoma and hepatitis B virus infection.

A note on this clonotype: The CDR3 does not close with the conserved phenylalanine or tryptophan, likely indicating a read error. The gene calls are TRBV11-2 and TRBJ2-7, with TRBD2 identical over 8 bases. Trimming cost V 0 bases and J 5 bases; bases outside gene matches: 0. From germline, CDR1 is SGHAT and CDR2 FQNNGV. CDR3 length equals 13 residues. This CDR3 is CASSLERGDEQYI. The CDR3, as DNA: TGTGCCAGCAGCTTAGAGCGGGGGGACGAGCAGTACATC.

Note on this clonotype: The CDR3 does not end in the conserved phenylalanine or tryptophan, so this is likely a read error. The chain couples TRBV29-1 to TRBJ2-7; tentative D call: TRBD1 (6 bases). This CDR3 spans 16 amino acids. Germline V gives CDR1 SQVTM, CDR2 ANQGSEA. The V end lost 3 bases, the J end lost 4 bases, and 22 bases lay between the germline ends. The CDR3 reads CSVDLGRQASSYEQYY. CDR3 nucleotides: TGCAGCGTTGATCTGGGCAGACAGGCATCGAGTTACGAGCAGTACTAC.

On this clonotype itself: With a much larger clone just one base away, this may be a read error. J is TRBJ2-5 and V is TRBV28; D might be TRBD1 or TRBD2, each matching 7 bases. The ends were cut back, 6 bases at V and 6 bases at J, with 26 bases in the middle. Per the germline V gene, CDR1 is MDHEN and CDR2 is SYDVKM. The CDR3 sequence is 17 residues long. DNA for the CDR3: TGTGCCAGCAGATCATATGGGGAGGGGAGGGGGCGTAAGACCCAGTACTTC. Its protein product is CASRSYGEGRGRKTQYF. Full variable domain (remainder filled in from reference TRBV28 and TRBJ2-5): DVKVTQSSRYLVKRTGEKVFLECVQDMDHENMFWYRQDPGLGLRLIYFSYDVKMKEKGDIPEGYSVSREKKERFSLILESASTNQTSMYLCASRSYGEGRGRKTQYFGPGTRLLVL.

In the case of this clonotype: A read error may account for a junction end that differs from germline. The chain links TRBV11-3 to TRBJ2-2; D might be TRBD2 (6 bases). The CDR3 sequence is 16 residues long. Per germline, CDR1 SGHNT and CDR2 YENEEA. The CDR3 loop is CTSSLQAGAGTGELLF. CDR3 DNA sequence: TGTACCAGCAGCTTACAAGCGGGTGCGGGAACCGGGGAGCTGCTTTTT.

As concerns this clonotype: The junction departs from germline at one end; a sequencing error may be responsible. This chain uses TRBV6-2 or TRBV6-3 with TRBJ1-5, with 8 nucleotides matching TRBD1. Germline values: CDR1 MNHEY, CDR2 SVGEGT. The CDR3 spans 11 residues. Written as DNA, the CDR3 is TGTGCCAGCAGCATGGGACAGGCCCAGCAATTT. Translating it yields CASSMGQAQQF.

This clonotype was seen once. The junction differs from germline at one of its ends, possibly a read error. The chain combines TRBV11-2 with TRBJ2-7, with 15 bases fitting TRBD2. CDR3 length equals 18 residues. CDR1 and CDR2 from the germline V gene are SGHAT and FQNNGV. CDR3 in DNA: TGTGCCAGCAACTTATCCGCTGGACTAGCGGGAGGGGGGTACGATCAGTACTTC. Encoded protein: CASNLSAGLAGGGYDQYF.

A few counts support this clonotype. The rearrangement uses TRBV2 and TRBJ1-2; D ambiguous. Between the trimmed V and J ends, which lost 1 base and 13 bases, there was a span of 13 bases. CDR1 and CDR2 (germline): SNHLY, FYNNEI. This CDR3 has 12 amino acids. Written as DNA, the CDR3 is TGTGCCAGCAGTGAAGACCCAAGGAAGGTCACCTTC. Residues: CASSEDPRKVTF.

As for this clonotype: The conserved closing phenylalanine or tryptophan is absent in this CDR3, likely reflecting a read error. This chain's CDR3 is CASSLDSLYGYTH. CDR3 sequence (DNA): TGTGCCAGCAGCTTAGACAGCCTCTATGGCTACACCCAC. This chain connects TRBV7-9 to TRBJ1-2; D is undetermined. Trimming stripped 1 base from V and 4 bases from J, with 7 bases between. The CDR3 consists of 13 residues. From germline, CDR1 is SEHNR and CDR2 FQNEAQ (reference sequence).

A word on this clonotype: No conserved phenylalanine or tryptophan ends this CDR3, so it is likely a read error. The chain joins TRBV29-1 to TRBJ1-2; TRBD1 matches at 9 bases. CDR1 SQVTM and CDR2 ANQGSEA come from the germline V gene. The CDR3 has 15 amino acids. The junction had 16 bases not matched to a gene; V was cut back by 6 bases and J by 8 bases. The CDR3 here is CSVSDRGSNIGGYTI. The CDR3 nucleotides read TGCAGCGTCTCGGACAGGGGTAGTAACATAGGGGGCTACACCATC.

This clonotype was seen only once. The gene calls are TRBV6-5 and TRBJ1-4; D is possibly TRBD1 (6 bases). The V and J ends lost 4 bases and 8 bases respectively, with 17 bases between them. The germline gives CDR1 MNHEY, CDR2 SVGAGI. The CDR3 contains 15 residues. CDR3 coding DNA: TGTGCCAGCAGTTTCACGGGGGCGGGGGACGAAAAACTGTTTTTT. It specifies CASSFTGAGDEKLFF.

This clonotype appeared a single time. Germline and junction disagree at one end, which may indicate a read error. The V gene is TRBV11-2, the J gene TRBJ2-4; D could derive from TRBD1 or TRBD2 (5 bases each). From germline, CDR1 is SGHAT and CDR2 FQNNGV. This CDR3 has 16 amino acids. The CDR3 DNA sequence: TGTGCCAGCAACTTAGATTCGGGGCTAGCCAAAAACGTTCTGTACTTC. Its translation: CASNLDSGLAKNVLYF.

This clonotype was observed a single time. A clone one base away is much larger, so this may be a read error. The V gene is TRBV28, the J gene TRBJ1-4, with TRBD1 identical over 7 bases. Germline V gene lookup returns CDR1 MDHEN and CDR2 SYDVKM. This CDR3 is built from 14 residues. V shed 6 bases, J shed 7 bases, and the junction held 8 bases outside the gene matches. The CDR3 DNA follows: TGTGCCAGCAGACGGGACAGTCGAAGTGAAAAACTGTTTTTT. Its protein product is CASRRDSRSEKLFF.

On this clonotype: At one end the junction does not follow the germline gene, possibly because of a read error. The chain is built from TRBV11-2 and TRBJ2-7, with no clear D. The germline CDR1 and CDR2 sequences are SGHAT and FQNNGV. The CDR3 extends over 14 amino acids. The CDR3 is CASSLTDTVYDQHF. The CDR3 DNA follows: TGTGCCAGCAGCTTAACTGACACTGTCTACGATCAGCACTTC.

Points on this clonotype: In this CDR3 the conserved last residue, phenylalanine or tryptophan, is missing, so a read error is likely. CDR3 loop: CASSPRLDIDEQFL. CDR3 nucleotides: TGTGCCAGCAGCCCAAGACTAGATATCGATGAGCAGTTCCTC. This rearrangement joins TRBV12-3 or TRBV12-4 to TRBJ2-1, with D perhaps TRBD2 (6 bases). The CDR3 spans 14 residues. Trimming stripped 6 bases from V and 8 bases from J, with 17 bases between.

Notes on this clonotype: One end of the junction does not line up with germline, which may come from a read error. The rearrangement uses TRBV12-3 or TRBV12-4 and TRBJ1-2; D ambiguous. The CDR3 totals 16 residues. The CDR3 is CANSFFIGPEFYGYTF. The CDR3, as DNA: TGTGCCAACAGTTTTTTCATTGGACCCGAATTTTATGGCTACACCTTC.

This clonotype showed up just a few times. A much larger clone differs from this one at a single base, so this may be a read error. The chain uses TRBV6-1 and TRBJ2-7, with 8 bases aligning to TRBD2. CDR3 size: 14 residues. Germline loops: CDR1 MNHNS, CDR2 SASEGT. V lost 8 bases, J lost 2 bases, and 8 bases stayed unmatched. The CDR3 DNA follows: TGTGCCAGCTGCCCGACTAGCGCTCCCTACGAGCAGTACTTC. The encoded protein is CASCPTSAPYEQYF.

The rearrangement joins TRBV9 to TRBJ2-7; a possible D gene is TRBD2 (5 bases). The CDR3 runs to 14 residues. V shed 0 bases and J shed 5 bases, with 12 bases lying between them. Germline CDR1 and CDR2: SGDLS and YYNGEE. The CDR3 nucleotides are TGTGCCAGCAGCGTAGTTGGAGAGGGTGACGAGCAGTACTTC. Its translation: CASSVVGEGDEQYF. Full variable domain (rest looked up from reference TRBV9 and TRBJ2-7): DSGVTQTPKHLITATGQRVTLRCSPRSGDLSVYWYQQSLDQGLQFLIQYYNGEERAKGNILERFSAQQFPDLHSELNLSSLELGDSALYFCASSVVGEGDEQYFGPGTRLTVT.

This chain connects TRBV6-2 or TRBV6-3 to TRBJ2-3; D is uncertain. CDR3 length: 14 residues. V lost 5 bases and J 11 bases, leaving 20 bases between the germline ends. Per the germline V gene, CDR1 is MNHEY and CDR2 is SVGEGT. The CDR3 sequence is CASSPALRSDGQYF. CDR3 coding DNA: TGTGCCAGCAGTCCAGCCTTAAGGTCAGATGGGCAGTATTTT.

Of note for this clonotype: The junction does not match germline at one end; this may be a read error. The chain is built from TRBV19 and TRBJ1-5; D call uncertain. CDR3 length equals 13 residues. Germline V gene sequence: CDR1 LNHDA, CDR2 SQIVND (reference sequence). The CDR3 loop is CTSSVSGNQPQHF. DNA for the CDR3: TGTACCAGTAGTGTAAGCGGTAATCAGCCCCAGCATTTT. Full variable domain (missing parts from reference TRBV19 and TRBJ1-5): DGGITQSPKYLFRKEGQNVTLSCEQNLNHDAMYWYRQDPGQGLRLIYYSQIVNDFQKGDIAEGYSVSREKKESFPLTVTSAQKNPTAFYLCTSSVSGNQPQHFGDGTRLSIL.

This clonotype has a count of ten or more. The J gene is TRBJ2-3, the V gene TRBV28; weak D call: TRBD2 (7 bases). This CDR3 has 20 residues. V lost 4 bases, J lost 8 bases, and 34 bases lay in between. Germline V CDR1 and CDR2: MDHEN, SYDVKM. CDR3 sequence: CASSSRDIKKGLTGGLTQYF. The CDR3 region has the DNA TGTGCCAGCAGTTCCAGGGACATCAAAAAGGGATTAACGGGAGGTCTTACGCAGTATTTT.

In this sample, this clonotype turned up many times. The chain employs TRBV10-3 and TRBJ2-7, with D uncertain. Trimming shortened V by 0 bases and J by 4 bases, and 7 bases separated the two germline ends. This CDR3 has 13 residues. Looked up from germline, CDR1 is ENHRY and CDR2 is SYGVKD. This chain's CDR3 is CAISESTGYEQYF. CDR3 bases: TGTGCCATCAGTGAGTCGACTGGATACGAGCAGTACTTC.

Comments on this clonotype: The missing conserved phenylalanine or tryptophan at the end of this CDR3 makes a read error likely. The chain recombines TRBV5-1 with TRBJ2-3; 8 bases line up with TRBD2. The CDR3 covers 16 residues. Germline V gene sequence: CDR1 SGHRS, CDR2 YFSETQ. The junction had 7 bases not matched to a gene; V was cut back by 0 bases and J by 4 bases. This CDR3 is CASSLGLAGSSDTQYY. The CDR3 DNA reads TGCGCCAGCAGCTTGGGTTTAGCGGGGTCCTCAGATACGCAGTATTAT.

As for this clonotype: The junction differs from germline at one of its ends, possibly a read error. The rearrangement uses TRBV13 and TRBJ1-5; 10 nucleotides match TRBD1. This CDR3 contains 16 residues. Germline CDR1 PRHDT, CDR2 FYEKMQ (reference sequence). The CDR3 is CASGLRGQGGERPQHF. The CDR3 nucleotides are TGCGCCAGCGGCTTAAGAGGACAGGGGGGCGAAAGGCCCCAGCATTTT.

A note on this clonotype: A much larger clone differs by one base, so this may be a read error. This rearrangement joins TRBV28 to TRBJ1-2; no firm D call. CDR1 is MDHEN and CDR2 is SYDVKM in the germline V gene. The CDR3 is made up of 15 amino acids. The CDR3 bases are TGTACCAGCAGTTATCTCGACCGAAAAAACTATGGCTACACCTTC. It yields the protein CTSSYLDRKNYGYTF.

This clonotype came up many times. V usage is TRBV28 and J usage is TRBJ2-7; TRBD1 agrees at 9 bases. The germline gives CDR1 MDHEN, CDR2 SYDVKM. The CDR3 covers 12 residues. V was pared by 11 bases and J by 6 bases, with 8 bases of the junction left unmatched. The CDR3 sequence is CAGSDRGAEQYF. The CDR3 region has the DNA TGTGCCGGATCAGACAGGGGGGCCGAGCAGTACTTC.

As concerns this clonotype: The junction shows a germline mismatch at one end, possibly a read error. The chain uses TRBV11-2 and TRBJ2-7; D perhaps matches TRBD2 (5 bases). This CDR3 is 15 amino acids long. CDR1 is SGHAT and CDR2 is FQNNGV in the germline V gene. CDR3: CAGSLAASSIYEQYF. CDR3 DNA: TGTGCCGGCAGCTTGGCTGCGTCTAGCATCTACGAGCAGTACTTC.

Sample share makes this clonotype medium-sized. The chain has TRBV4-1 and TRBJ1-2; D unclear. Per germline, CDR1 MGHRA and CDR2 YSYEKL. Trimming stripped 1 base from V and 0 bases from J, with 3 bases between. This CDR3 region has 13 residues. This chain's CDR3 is CASSQVTNYGYTF. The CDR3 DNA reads TGCGCCAGCAGCCAAGTAACTAACTATGGCTACACCTTC.

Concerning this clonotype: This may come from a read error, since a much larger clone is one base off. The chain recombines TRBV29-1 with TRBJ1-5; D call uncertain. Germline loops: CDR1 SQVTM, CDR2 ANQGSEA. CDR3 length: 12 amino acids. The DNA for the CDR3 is TGCAGCGTGAGACGGGGAAATCAGCTCCAGCATTTT. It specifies CSVRRGNQLQHF. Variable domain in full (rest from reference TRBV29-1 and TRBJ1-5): SAVISQKPSRDICQRGTSLTIQCQVDSQVTMMFWYRQQPGQSLTLIATANQGSEATYESGFVIDKFPISRPNLTFSTLTVSNMSPEDSSIYLCSVRRGNQLQHFGDGTRLSIL.

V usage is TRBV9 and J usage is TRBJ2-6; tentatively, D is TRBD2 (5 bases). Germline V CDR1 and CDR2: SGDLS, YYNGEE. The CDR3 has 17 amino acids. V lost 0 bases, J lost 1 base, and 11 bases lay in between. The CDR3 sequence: CASSVGGMPSGANVLTF. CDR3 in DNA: TGTGCCAGCAGCGTAGGAGGGATGCCGTCTGGGGCCAACGTCCTGACTTTC.

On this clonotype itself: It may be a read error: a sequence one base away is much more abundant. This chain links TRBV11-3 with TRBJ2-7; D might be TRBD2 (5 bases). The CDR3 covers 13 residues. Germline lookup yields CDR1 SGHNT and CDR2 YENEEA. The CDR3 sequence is CASSLALGNEQCF. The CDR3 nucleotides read TGTGCCAGCAGCTTAGCCCTCGGGAACGAGCAGTGCTTC.

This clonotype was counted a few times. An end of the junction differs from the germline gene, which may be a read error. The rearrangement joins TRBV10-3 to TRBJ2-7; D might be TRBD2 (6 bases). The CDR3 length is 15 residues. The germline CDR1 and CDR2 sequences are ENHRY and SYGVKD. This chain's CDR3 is CVISGTVRESIEQYF. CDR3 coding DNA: TGTGTCATCAGTGGAACTGTCCGGGAGAGTATCGAGCAATACTTC.

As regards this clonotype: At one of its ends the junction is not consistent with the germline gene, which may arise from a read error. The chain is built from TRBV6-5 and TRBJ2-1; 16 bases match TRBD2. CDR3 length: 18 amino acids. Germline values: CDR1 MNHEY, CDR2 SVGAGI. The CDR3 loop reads CASSWDRGTSGRAHEQSF. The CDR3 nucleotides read TGTGCTAGCTCGTGGGACAGGGGGACTAGCGGGAGGGCGCATGAGCAGTCCTTC.